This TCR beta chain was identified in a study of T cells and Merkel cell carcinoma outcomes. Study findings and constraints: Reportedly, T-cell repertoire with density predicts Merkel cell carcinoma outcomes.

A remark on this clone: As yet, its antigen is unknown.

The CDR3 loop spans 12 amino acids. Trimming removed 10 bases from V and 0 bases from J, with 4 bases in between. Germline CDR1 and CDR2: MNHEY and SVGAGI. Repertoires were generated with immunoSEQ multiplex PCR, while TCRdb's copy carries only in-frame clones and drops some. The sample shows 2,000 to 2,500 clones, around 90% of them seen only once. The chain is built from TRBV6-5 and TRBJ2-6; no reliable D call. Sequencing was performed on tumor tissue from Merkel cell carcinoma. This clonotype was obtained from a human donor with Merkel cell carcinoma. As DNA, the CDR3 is TGTGCCAACAGCTCTGGGGCCAACGTCCTGACTTTC. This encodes CANSSGANVLTF.